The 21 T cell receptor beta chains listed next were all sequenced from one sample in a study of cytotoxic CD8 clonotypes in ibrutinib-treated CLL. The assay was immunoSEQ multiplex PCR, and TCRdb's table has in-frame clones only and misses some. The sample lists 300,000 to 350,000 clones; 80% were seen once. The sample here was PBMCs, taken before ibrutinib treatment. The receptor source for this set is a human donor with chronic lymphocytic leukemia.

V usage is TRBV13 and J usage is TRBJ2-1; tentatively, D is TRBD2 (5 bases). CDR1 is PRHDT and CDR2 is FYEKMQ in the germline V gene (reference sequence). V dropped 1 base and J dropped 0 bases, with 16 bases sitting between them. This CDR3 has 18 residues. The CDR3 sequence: CASSLVSNSAYSYNEQFF. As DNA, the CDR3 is TGTGCCAGCAGCTTAGTCTCGAATAGCGCCTACTCCTACAATGAGCAGTTCTTC. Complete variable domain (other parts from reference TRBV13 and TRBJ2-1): AAGVIQSPRHLIKEKRETATLKCYPIPRHDTVYWYQQGPGQDPQFLISFYEKMQSDKGSIPDRFSAQQFSDYHSELNMSSLELGDSALYFCASSLVSNSAYSYNEQFFGPGTRLTVL.

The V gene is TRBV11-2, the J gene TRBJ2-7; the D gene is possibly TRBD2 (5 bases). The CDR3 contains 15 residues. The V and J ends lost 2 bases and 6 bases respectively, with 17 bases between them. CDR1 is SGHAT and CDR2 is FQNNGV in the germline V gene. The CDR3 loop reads CASSLKPWLASEQYF. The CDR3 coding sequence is TGTGCCAGCAGCTTAAAACCGTGGCTAGCATCCGAGCAGTACTTC. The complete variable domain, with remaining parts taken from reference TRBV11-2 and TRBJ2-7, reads EAGVAQSPRYKIIEKRQSVAFWCNPISGHATLYWYQQILGQGPKLLIQFQNNGVVDDSQLPKDRFSAERLKGVDSTLKIQPAKLEDSAVYLCASSLKPWLASEQYFGPGTRLTVT.

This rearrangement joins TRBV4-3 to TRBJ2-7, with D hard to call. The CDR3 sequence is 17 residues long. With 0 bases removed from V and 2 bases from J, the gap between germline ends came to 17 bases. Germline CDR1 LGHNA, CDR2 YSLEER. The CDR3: CASSQDYLVGAAYEQYF. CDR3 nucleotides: TGCGCCAGCAGCCAAGACTACCTTGTAGGAGCCGCCTACGAGCAGTACTTC.

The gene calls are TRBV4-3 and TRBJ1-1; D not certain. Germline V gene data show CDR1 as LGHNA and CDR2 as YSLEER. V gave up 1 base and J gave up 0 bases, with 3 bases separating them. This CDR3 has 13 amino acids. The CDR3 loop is CASSQVLNTEAFF. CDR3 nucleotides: TGCGCCAGCAGCCAAGTGCTGAACACTGAAGCTTTCTTT.

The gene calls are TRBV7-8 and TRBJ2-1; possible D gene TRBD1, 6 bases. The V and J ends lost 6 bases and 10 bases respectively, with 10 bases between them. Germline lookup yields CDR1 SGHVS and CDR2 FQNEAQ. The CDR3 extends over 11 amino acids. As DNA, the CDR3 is TGTGCCAGCAGAAACAGGGTAGAGCAGTTCTTC. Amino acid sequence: CASRNRVEQFF.

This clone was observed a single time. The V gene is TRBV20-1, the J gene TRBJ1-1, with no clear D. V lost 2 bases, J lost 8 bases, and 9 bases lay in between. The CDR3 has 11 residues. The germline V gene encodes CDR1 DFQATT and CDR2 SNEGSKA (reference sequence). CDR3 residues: CSARQYREAFF. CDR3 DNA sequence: TGCAGTGCTAGACAGTACAGAGAAGCTTTCTTT.

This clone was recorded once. The CDR3 here is CASSYKRQGAYWCTF. In DNA, the CDR3 is TGTGCCAGCAGTTACAAAAGACAGGGGGCCTATTGGTGCACCTTC. This chain links TRBV6-5 with TRBJ1-2, with 10 bases that match TRBD1. CDR1 is MNHEY and CDR2 is SVGAGI in the germline V gene. V trimming: 2 bases; J trimming: 13 bases; junction bases outside the gene matches: 13. This CDR3 has 15 amino acids.

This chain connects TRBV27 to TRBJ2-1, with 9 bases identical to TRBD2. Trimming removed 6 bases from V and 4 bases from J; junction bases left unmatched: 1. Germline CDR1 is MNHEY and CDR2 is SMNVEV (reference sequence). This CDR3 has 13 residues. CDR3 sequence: CASSLAGYNEQFF. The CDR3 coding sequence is TGTGCCAGCAGCCTAGCGGGGTACAATGAGCAGTTCTTC.

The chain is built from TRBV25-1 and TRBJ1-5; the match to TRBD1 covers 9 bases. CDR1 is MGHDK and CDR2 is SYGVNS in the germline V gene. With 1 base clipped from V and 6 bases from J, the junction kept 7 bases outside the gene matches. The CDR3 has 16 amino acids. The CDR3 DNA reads TGTGCCAGCAGTGAATTCTCGACAGGGGGTTTTCAGCCCCAGCATTTT. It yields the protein CASSEFSTGGFQPQHF.

This CDR3 reads CAWSVRGIEQFF. The CDR3 DNA is TGTGCCTGGAGTGTACGTGGGATTGAGCAGTTCTTC. The V and J genes are TRBV30 and TRBJ2-1; D unclear. In germline, CDR1 is GTSNPN, CDR2 SVGIG (reference sequence). The V gene lost 0 bases and the J gene lost 9 bases, with 9 bases spanning the gap. The CDR3 length is 12 residues.

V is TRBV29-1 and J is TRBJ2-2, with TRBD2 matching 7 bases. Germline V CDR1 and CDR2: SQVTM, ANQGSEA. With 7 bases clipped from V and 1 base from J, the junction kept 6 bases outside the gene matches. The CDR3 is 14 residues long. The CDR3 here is CSAGEGGNTGELFF. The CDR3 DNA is TGCAGCGCTGGGGAGGGTGGGAACACCGGGGAGCTGTTTTTT.

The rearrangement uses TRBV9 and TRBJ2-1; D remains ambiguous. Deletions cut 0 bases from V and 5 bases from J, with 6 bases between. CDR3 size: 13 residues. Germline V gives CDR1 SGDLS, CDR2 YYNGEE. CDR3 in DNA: TGTGCCAGCAGCGTAGGGCCTGACAATGAGCAGTTCTTC. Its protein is CASSVGPDNEQFF.

The CDR3 sequence: CASSYSQGSYGYTF. The CDR3 DNA sequence: TGTGCCAGCAGTTATTCCCAGGGGTCCTATGGCTACACCTTC. The chain combines TRBV6-5 with TRBJ1-2; TRBD1 is a possible D gene (6 bases). Germline-derived CDR1 and CDR2 are MNHEY and SVGAGI. The CDR3 contains 14 residues. Trimming pared 3 bases from V and 4 bases from J, leaving 12 bases between.

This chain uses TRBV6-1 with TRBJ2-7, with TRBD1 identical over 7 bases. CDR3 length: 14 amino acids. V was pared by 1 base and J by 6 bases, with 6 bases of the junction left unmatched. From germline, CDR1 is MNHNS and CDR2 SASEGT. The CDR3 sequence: CASSEVGTVTEQYF. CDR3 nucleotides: TGTGCCAGCAGTGAAGTAGGGACAGTCACCGAGCAGTACTTC.

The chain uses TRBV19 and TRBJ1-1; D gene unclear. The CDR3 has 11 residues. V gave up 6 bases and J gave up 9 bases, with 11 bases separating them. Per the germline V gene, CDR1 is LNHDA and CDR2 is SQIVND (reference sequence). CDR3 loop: CASRKGSQAFF. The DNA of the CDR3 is TGTGCCAGTAGAAAGGGCTCACAAGCTTTCTTT.

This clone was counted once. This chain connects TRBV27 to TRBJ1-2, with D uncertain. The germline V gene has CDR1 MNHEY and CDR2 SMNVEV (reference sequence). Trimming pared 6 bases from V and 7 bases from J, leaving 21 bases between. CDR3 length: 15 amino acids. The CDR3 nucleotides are TGTGCCAGCAGGGGTGGTTCGGGCGTGTTTCCTGGCTACACCTTC. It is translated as CASRGGSGVFPGYTF.

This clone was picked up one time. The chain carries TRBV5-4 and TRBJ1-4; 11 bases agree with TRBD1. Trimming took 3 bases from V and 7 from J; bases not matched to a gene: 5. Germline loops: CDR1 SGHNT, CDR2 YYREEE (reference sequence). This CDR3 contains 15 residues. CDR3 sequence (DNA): TGTGCCAGCAGCTCAAAGGACAGGGGGCCTGAAAAACTGTTTTTT. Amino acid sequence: CASSSKDRGPEKLFF.

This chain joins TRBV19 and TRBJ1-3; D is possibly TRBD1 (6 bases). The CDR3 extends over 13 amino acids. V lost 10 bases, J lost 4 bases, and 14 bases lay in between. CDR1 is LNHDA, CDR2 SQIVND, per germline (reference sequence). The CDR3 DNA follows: TGTGCCAAGAGGGGGACCTACGGAAACACCATATATTTT. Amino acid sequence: CAKRGTYGNTIYF.

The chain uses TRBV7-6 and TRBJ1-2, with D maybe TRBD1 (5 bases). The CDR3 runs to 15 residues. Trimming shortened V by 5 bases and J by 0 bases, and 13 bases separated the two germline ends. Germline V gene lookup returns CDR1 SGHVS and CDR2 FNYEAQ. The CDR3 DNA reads TGTGCCAGCAGCCGAGACAGCCTAGCTAACTATGGCTACACCTTC. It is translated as CASSRDSLANYGYTF.

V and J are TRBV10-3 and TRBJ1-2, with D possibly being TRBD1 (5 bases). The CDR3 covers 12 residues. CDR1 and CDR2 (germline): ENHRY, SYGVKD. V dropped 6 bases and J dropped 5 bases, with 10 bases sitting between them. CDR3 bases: TGTGCCATCAGCGTAGAGGGGTATGGCTACACCTTC. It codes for CAISVEGYGYTF.

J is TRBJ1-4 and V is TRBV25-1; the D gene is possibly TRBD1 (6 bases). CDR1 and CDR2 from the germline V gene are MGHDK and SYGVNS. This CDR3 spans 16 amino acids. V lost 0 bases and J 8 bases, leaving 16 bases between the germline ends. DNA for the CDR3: TGTGCCAGCAGTGAATATAAAATCAGGGGTAACGAAAAACTGTTTTTT. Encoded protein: CASSEYKIRGNEKLFF.